This is a list of T cell receptor beta chains from one sample in a study of beta chain features in type 1 diabetes. Sequencing used immunoSEQ multiplex PCR; TCRdb keeps in-frame clones, though not all of them. The data show approximately 250,000 clones, 24% seen once. The specimen sequenced was naive CD4+ T cells from blood. Receptors were obtained from a woman in her twenties or thirties with type 1 diabetes. The CDR3 runs from the conserved cysteine through the conserved F or W. A D gene is named only where the DNA matches it firmly. Clone size is shown for a subset of rows, as once, few, many or a class of expanded clone.

j_call | v_call | clone_size | d_call | cdr3_nt | cdr3_aa
TRBJ1-2 | TRBV6-4 | - | - | TGTGCCAGCAGTGGGGGGGGAGGCTACACCTTC | CASSGGGGYTF
TRBJ1-2 | TRBV2 | - | - | TGTGCCAGCAGGGAAGAGGGGTATGGCTACACCTTC | CASREEGYGYTF
TRBJ2-5 | TRBV30 | - | TRBD2 | TGTGCCTGGAGTGTTACCGGGACTAGCGGTCACACCCAGTACTTC | CAWSVTGTSGHTQYF
TRBJ2-7 | TRBV15 | - | - | TGTGCCACCAGCAGAGCCAGGTCTCCCTACGAGCAGTACTTC | CATSRARSPYEQYF
TRBJ2-1 | TRBV5-1 | - | TRBD1 | TGCGCCAGCAGCTTGGAGACAGGGGGTTACAATGAGCAGTTCTTC | CASSLETGGYNEQFF
TRBJ2-6 | TRBV30 | - | - | TGTGCCTGGAGAATAGGGGTTGGGGCCAACGTCCTGACTTTC | CAWRIGVGANVLTF
TRBJ1-2 | TRBV28 | few | - | TGTGCCAGCAGTTTAATTAGGGGAAACTATGGCTACACCTTC | CASSLIRGNYGYTF
TRBJ1-5 | TRBV7-3 | - | - | TGTGCCAGCAGCTTAATCCACAATCAGCCCCAGCATTTT | CASSLIHNQPQHF
TRBJ2-7 | TRBV15 | - | TRBD1 | TGTGCCACCAGCAGAGTCCCCTCGGGACAGACCTACGAGCAGTACTTC | CATSRVPSGQTYEQYF
TRBJ2-1 | TRBV7-2 | few | TRBD2 | TGTGCCAGCAGGGGCGGGAGCTCCTACAATGAGCAGTTCTTC | CASRGGSSYNEQFF
TRBJ1-2 | TRBV6-5 | few | TRBD1 | TGTGCCAGCAGTAGGGACAGGGCCGCGTATGGCTACACCTTC | CASSRDRAAYGYTF
TRBJ2-2 | TRBV11-2 | - | - | TGTGCCAGCCACTCGTTAGTGACTGGCTCGAACACCGGGGAGCTGTTTTTT | CASHSLVTGSNTGELFF
TRBJ2-5 | TRBV7-3 | few | - | TGTGCCAGCAGCTCTGGGGCGAGGGAGACCCAGTACTTC | CASSSGARETQYF
TRBJ2-5 | TRBV7-7 | - | TRBD2 | TGTGCTAGCAGCTCCGGACTAGCGGGAGTAGAGGAGACCCAGTACTTC | CASSSGLAGVEETQYF
TRBJ2-7 | TRBV7-9 | few | - | TGTGCCAGCAGCCCCACAGGGAGCTCCTACGAGCAGTACTTC | CASSPTGSSYEQYF
TRBJ1-4 | TRBV27 | - | TRBD1 | TGTGCCAGCATGGGACAGGGTCATGAAAAACTGTTTTTT | CASMGQGHEKLFF
TRBJ2-7 | TRBV7-2 | few | - | TGTGCCAGCAGCTTAGCGGGAGGACCCTACGAGCAGTACTTC | CASSLAGGPYEQYF
TRBJ2-1 | TRBV5-1 | - | TRBD2 | TGCGCCAGCAGCTTGTCGGGACTAGCGGAGTACAATGAGCAGTTCTTC | CASSLSGLAEYNEQFF
TRBJ2-3 | TRBV29-1 | - | TRBD2 | TGCAGCGTTGATGCTAGCGGGAGAACAGATACGCAGTATTTT | CSVDASGRTDTQYF
TRBJ1-2 | TRBV30 | few | - | TGTGCCCACTCCAGGGGATATGGCTACACCTTC | CAHSRGYGYTF
TRBJ2-3 | TRBV4-1 | few | - | TGCGCCAGCAGCCAGCCCGCGGCGGGTTTAGGTGCAGATACGCAGTATTTT | CASSQPAAGLGADTQYF
TRBJ1-4 | TRBV4-1 | - | TRBD1 | TGCGCCAGCAGGGGGACAGGGAATGAAAAACTGTTTTTT | CASRGTGNEKLFF
TRBJ1-2 | TRBV25-1 | - | - | TGTGCCAGCAGTGAATGGGGGAGGTGGGATATTCGCTACACCTTC | CASSEWGRWDIRYTF
TRBJ2-5 | TRBV11-3 | - | - | TGTGCCAGCAGCTTAAGAGGGGGAGGGCCCGGAGAGACCCAGTACTTC | CASSLRGGGPGETQYF
TRBJ1-2 | TRBV29-1 | - | - | TGCAGCGGTGGACAGCCTAACTATGGCTACACCTTC | CSGGQPNYGYTF
TRBJ2-1 | TRBV30 | - | TRBD2 | TGTGCCTGGAGTGGACTAGCGGTTCTGTTCTTC | CAWSGLAVLFF
TRBJ2-7 | TRBV7-8 | - | TRBD1 | TGTGCCAGCAGCCTCCCCGCGACAGGGGGCTACGAGCAGTACTTC | CASSLPATGGYEQYF
TRBJ2-4 | TRBV29-1 | few | - | TGCAGCGTTGAAGCGGGAACGGCGTCAAACATTCAGTACTTC | CSVEAGTASNIQYF
TRBJ1-2 | TRBV27 | - | TRBD1 | TGTGCCAGCAGTTTCCGCACAGGGGTGAAAGGCTACACCTTC | CASSFRTGVKGYTF
TRBJ2-5 | TRBV4-1 | - | - | TGCGCCAGCAGCCAAGACCAGCGGGTAATCCAAGAGACCCAGTACTTC | CASSQDQRVIQETQYF
TRBJ2-5 | TRBV30 | - | - | TGTGCCTGGAGTGTACGGGAGACCCAGTACTTC | CAWSVRETQYF
TRBJ1-5 | TRBV4-2 | few | - | TGTGCCAGCAGCCAAGCGAATCAGCCCCAGCATTTT | CASSQANQPQHF
TRBJ2-5 | TRBV7-2 | - | TRBD2 | TGTGCCAGCAGCTTCGGGGGGGGAGCCGGGGAGACCCAGTACTTC | CASSFGGGAGETQYF
TRBJ2-1 | TRBV19 | few | - | TGTGCCACTGCTAAGGACACATCCTACAATGAGCAGTTCTTC | CATAKDTSYNEQFF
TRBJ1-1 | TRBV7-3 | - | - | TGTGCCAGCAGCGGCAGTTTGAACACTGAAGCTTTCTTT | CASSGSLNTEAFF
TRBJ2-5 | TRBV27 | - | - | TGTGCCAGCAGTCCTCGGTCTGGGCGAGGGGAGACCCAGTACTTC | CASSPRSGRGETQYF
TRBJ2-1 | TRBV15 | few | - | TGTGCCACCAGCAGAGTGGGCCTAGAGCAGTTCTTC | CATSRVGLEQFF
TRBJ1-1 | TRBV6-5 | - | - | TGTGCCAGCACTCTTGACACTGAAGCTTTCTTT | CASTLDTEAFF
TRBJ2-6 | TRBV9 | - | - | TGTGCCAGCAGCGCAGGGGGTATGGACTATAAGGTGCTCTCTGGGGCCAACGTCCTGACTTTC | CASSAGGMDYKVLSGANVLTF
TRBJ2-1 | TRBV9 | few | TRBD2 | TGTGCCAGCAGCATTACCGGGACTAGCCCGGGTGAGCAGTTCTTC | CASSITGTSPGEQFF
TRBJ2-1 | TRBV30 | few | - | TGTGCCTGGAGCGCATCTGGACTCGCGAATGAGCAGTTCTTC | CAWSASGLANEQFF
TRBJ1-1 | TRBV7-9 | few | TRBD1 | TGTGCCAGCAGCACAGCGGGACAGGGTGTTGGAAGAGCTTTCTTT | CASSTAGQGVGRAFF
TRBJ2-5 | TRBV7-9 | - | - | TGTGCCAGCAGCCCCGGGACAAGGGGGCAAGAGACCCAGTACTTC | CASSPGTRGQETQYF
TRBJ2-5 | TRBV9 | few | - | TGTGCCAGCAGCGTATGGGGGCCGGAGACCCAGTACTTC | CASSVWGPETQYF
TRBJ1-2 | TRBV6-5 | - | TRBD1 | TGTGCCAGCAGTACCCCGGGACAGGGCTGCACCTTC | CASSTPGQGCTF
TRBJ2-7 | TRBV29-1 | - | TRBD2 | TGCAGCGTAGAGGGGGGGCTAGCGGGAGGACGGTACGAGCAGTACTTC | CSVEGGLAGGRYEQYF
TRBJ2-1 | TRBV27 | - | TRBD2 | TGTGCCAGCAGTTCACCCACCGGGGGGGGTTCCTACAATGAGCAGTTCTTC | CASSSPTGGGSYNEQFF
TRBJ2-5 | TRBV5-1 | - | - | TGCGCCAGCAGCTTAATAAACGAGCAAGAGACCCAGTACTTC | CASSLINEQETQYF
TRBJ2-7 | TRBV29-1 | - | - | TGCAGCCTTTTGGGCCCGGGGAACGAGCAGTACTTC | CSLLGPGNEQYF
TRBJ2-7 | TRBV19 | - | - | TGTGCCAGTAGTCTACAGGGAGGGATATATGAAGAGCAGTACTTC | CASSLQGGIYEEQYF
TRBJ1-5 | TRBV5-1 | few | - | TGCGCCAGCAGCTTTGGGGGCACCAATCAGCCCCAGCATTTT | CASSFGGTNQPQHF
TRBJ1-2 | TRBV30 | - | - | TGTGCCTGGAGTCCCACGGGAGGCTACACCTTC | CAWSPTGGYTF
TRBJ2-1 | TRBV18 | few | TRBD2 | TGTGCCAGCTCGCCGCAGACTAGCGGGAGAGACAATGAGCAGTTCTTC | CASSPQTSGRDNEQFF
TRBJ2-5 | TRBV14 | - | - | TGTGCCAGCAGCCAGGCTGTGGAAGAGACCCAGTACTTC | CASSQAVEETQYF
TRBJ2-1 | TRBV7-9 | few | TRBD2 | TGTGCCAGCAGACCGTCCGGGACTACCGAGCAGTTCTTC | CASRPSGTTEQFF
TRBJ2-1 | TRBV9 | once | - | TGTGCCAGCAGCGTAGAGTCCCGCGGGCCCTACAATGAGCAGTTCTTC | CASSVESRGPYNEQFF